This TCR beta chain appears in the sequencing data of a study of CD8 T cells in Susac syndrome. CDR3 size: 15 residues. The V and J ends lost 7 bases and 0 bases respectively, with 18 bases between them. The V gene's germline CDR1 is SQVTM and CDR2 ANQGSEA. The RNA, about 0.5 to 1 ug, was put through reverse transcription using random hexamers. Using its own MiXCR run on the immunoSEQ multiplex PCR reads, TCRdb lists one record per CDR3 protein. This sample has about 170,000 distinct CDR3 sequences, with around 96% found just once. Sequencing targeted TCR beta in blood CD8+ and CD4+ T cells. The rearrangement joins TRBV29-1 to TRBJ1-1; D is uncertain. The sample comprised CD4+ T cells from PBMCs. This TCR was sampled from a human donor with Susac syndrome. The CDR3 DNA reads as TGCAGCGCTGCCCCCTTATTGACGGTGAACACTGAAGCTTTCTTT. This gives the protein CSAAPLLTVNTEAFF.